The clone carrying this T cell receptor beta chain occurred once. The antigen is unknown. The data belong to a study of OX40 agonist ivuxolimab in advanced cancers. Study-wide background: Under the entry rules, prior anti-PD-1, anti-PD-L1 or anti-CTLA-4 therapy was allowed, and about 40% had some.

Profiling relied on immunoSEQ multiplex PCR, and the TCRdb table lists in-frame clones only, not all of them. The data show approximately 69,000 clones, more than 85% seen once. Study-wide points: Expanded peripheral T cell antigen specificity was not determined. Compared with CD4+, CD8+ T cells on average had more expanded clones. Doses of 0.1 to 3.0 mg/kg were accompanied by clonal expansion of CD4+ and CD8+ blood T cells by week 6.

CDR1 SGHNT and CDR2 YYREEE come from the germline V gene (reference sequence). Trimming removed 0 bases from V and 8 bases from J, with 9 bases in between. This CDR3 comprises 13 residues. This chain uses TRBV5-4 with TRBJ2-1, with D unclear. This receptor was obtained from an adult with an advanced solid tumor such as melanoma, head and neck, liver or kidney cancer. The specimen was CD4+ or CD8+ T cells sorted from blood, collected in a trial of the OX40 agonist ivuxolimab. The CDR3 DNA reads TGTGCCAGCAGCTTGGTCCGGGTGGATGAGCAGTTCTTC. It yields the protein CASSLVRVDEQFF.